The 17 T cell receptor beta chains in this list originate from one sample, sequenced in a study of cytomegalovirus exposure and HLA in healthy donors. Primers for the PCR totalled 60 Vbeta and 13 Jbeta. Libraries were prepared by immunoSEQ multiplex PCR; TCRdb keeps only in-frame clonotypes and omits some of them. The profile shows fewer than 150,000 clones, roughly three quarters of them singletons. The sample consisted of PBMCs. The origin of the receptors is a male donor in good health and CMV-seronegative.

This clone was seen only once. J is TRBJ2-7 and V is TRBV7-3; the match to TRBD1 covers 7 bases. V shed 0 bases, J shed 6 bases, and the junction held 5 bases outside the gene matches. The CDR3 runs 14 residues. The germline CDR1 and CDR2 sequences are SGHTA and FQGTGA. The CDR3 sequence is CASSLTGTALEQYF. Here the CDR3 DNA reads TGTGCCAGCAGCTTAACGGGGACAGCCCTCGAGCAGTACTTC.

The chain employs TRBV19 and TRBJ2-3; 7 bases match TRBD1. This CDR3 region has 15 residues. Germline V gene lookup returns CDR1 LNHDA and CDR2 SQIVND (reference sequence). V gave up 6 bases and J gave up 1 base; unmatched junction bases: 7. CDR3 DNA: TGTGCCAGTAGCAACTACAGGGGAGGCACAGATACGCAGTATTTT. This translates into CASSNYRGGTDTQYF.

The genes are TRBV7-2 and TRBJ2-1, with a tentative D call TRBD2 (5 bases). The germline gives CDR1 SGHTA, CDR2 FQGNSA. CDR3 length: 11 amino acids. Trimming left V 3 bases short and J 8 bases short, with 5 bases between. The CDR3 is CASSFGDEQFF. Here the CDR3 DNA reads TGTGCCAGCAGCTTCGGGGATGAGCAGTTCTTC. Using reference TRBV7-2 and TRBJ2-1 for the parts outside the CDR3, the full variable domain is GAGVSQSPSNKVTEKGKDVELRCDPISGHTALYWYRQSLGQGLEFLIYFQGNSAPDKSGLPSDRFSAERTGGSVSTLTIQRTQQEDSAVYLCASSFGDEQFFGPGTRLTVL.

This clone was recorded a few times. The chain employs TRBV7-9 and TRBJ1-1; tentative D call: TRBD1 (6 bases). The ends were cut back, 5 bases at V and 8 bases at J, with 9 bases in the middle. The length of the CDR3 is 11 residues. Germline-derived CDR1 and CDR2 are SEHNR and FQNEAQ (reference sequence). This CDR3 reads CASSLDREAFF. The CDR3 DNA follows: TGTGCCAGCAGCCTCGACAGGGAAGCTTTCTTT.

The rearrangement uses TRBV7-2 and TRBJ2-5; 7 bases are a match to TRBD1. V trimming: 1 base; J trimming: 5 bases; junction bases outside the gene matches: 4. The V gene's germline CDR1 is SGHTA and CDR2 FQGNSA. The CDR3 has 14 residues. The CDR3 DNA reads TGTGCCAGCAGCTTAGGGCGCAGGGGGGAGACCCAGTACTTC. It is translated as CASSLGRRGETQYF.

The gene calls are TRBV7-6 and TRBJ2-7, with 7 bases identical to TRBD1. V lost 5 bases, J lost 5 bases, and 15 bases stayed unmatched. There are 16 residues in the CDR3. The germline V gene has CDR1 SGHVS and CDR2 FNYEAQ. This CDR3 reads CASSQKVGQDVNEQYF. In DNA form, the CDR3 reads TGTGCCAGCAGCCAAAAGGTCGGACAGGATGTCAACGAGCAGTACTTC. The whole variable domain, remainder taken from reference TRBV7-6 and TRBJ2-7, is GAGVSQSPRYKVTKRGQDVALRCDPISGHVSLYWYRQALGQGPEFLTYFNYEAQQDKSGLPNDRFSAERPEGSISTLTIQRTEQRDSAMYRCASSQKVGQDVNEQYFGPGTRLTVT.

The CDR3 nucleotides are TGTGCCAGCAGTGGTTCTAGCGGGGGGGCCCATGAGCAGTTCTTC. Translated: CASSGSSGGAHEQFF. The chain is built from TRBV6-5 and TRBJ2-1; TRBD2 matches at 12 bases. CDR3 length: 15 amino acids. Trimming took 5 bases from V and 8 from J; bases not matched to a gene: 7. Germline lookup yields CDR1 MNHEY and CDR2 SVGAGI.

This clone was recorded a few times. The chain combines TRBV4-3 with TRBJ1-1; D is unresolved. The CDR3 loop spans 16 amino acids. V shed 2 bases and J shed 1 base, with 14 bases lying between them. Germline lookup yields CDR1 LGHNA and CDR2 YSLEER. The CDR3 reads CASSQLGRGSNTEAFF. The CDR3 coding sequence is TGCGCCAGCAGCCAATTAGGGCGGGGATCGAACACTGAAGCTTTCTTT.

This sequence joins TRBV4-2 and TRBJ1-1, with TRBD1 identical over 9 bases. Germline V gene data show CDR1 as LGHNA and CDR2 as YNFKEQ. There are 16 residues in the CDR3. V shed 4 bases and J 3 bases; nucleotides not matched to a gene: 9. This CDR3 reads CASSPGTGFEDTEAFF. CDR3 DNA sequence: TGTGCCAGCAGCCCCGGGACAGGGTTTGAAGACACTGAAGCTTTCTTT.

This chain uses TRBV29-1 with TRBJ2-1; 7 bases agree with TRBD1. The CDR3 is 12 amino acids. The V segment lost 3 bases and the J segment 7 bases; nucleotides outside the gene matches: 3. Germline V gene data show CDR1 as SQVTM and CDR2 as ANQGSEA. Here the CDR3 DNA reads TGCAGCGTTGACAGGGGGAATAATGAGCAGTTCTTC. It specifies CSVDRGNNEQFF.

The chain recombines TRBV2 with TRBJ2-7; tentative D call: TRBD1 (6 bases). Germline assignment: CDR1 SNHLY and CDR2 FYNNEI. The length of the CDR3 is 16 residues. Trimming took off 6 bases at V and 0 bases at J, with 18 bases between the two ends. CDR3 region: CASRGDIWGTSYEQYF. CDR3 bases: TGTGCCAGCAGGGGGGACATATGGGGGACCTCCTACGAGCAGTACTTC.

The CDR3 is CASSIFHGNSPLHF. DNA for the CDR3: TGTGCCAGCAGCATTTTCCACGGTAATTCACCCCTCCACTTT. The chain carries TRBV7-2 and TRBJ1-6; D unresolved. The CDR3 sequence is 14 residues long. The germline V gene encodes CDR1 SGHTA and CDR2 FQGNSA. Trimming took off 5 bases at V and 6 bases at J, with 11 bases between the two ends.

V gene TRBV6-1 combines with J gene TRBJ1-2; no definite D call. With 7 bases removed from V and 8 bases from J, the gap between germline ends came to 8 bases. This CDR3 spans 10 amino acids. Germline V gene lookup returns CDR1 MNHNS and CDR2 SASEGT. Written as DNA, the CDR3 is TGTGCCAGCAAGGAGGGAGGCTACACCTTC. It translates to CASKEGGYTF.

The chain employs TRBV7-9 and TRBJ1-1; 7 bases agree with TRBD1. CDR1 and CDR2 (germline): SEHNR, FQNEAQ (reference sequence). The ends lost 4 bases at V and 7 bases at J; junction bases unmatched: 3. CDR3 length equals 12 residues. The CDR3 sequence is CASSSGGREAFF. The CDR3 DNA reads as TGTGCCAGCAGCTCAGGGGGTCGTGAAGCTTTCTTT.

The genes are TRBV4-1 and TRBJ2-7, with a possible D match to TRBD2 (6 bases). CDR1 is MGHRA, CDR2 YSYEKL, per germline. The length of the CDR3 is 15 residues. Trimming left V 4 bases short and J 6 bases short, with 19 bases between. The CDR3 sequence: CASSPLGGRPGEQYF. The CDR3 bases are TGCGCCAGCAGCCCCCTCGGGGGTCGCCCGGGCGAGCAGTACTTC.

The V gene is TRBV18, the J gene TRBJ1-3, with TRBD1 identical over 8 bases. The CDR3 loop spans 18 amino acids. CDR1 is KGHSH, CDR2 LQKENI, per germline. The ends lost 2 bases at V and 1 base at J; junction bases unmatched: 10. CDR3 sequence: CASSPKEQGTGSGNTIYF. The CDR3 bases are TGTGCCAGCTCACCAAAGGAGCAGGGGACAGGATCTGGAAACACCATATATTTT.

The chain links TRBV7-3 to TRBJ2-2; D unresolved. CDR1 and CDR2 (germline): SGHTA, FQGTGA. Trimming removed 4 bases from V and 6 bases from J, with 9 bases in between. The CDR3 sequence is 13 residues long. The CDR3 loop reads CASSSYRSGELFF. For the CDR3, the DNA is TGTGCCAGCAGCTCGTACCGGTCCGGGGAGCTGTTTTTT.